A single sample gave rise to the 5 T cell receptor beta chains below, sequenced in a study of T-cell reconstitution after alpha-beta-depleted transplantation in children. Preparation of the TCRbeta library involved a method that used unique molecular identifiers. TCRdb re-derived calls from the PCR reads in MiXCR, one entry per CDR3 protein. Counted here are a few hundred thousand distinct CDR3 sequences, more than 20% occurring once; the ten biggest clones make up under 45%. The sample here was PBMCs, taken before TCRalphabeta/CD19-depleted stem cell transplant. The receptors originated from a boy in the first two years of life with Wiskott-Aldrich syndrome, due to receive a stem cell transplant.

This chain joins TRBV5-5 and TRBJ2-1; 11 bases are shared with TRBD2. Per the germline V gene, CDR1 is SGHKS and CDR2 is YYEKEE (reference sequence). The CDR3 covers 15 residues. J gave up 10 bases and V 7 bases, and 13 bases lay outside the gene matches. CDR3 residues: CASERLASGRYEQFF. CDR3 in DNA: TGTGCCAGCGAAAGATTGGCTAGCGGGAGGTACGAGCAGTTCTTC.

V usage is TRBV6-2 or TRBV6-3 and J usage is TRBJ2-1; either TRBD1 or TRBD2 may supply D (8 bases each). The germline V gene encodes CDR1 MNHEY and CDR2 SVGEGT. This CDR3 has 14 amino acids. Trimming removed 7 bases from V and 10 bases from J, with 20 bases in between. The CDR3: CASKTGGLVREQFF. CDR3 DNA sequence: TGTGCCAGCAAAACAGGGGGACTAGTCCGCGAGCAGTTCTTC.

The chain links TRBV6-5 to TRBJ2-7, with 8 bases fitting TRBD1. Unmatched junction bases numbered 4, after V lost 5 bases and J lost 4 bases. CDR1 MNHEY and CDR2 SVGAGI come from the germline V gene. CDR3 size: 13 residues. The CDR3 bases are TGTGCCAGCAGTCACCGACAGGGGTACGAGCAGTACTTC. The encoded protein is CASSHRQGYEQYF.

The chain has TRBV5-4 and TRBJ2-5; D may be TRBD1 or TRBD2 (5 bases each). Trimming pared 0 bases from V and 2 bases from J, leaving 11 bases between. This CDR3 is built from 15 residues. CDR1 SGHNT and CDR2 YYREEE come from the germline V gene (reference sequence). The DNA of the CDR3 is TGTGCCAGCAGCTTGGTTTTCAGGGAGCAAGAGACCCAGTACTTC. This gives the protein CASSLVFREQETQYF.

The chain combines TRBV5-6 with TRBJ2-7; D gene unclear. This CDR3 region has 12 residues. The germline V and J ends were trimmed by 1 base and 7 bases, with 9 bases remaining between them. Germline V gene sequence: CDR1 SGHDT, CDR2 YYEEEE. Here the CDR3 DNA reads TGTGCCAGCAGCTTGAGAACTGGAGAGCAGTACTTC. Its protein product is CASSLRTGEQYF.